This is a list of T cell receptor beta chains from one sample in a study of tumor-infiltrating lymphocytes in primary liver carcinoma. TCRdb redid the calling of the multiplex PCR reads with MiXCR, one entry per CDR3 protein. The sample holds about 120,000 distinct CDR3 sequences; roughly 69% are singletons and the top ten take over 7%. Sequencing was carried out using liver tumor tissue from sampling region 1. The origin of the receptors is a woman aged 60 to 75 with primary liver carcinoma and hepatitis B virus infection. CDR3s include the opening cysteine and the closing phenylalanine or tryptophan. Each record gives: V gene, clone size, J gene, CDR3 protein. Expanded clones get a size class; other rows say once, few or many, or leave the size out.

>TRBV11-2|.|TRBJ2-7
CTSSLNSREQHF
>TRBV5-4|.|TRBJ2-3
CASSLARRDYTDTQYF
>TRBV7-3|.|TRBJ2-1
CASSVPSGNNGQFF
>TRBV5-1|.|TRBJ2-5
CASSVQGRTTQETQYF
>TRBV11-2|.|TRBJ1-2
CASSLEITGGDDYTF
>TRBV29-1|many|TRBJ2-1
CSVAPRGTYNEQFF
>TRBV11-2|.|TRBJ2-1
CAKSLRGSASSYNEQFF
>TRBV6-1|once|TRBJ2-6
CASGEGQGALGANILTF
>TRBV11-3|.|TRBJ2-1
CASSSGASGSLEQFF
>TRBV14|many|TRBJ2-1
CASSQMAGGTNNEQFF
>TRBV5-6|once|TRBJ2-2
CASSLEPSGSTAELFF
>TRBV20-1|once|TRBJ2-5
CSARLQFWGIQEAQYF
>TRBV30|few|TRBJ2-1
CAWSVGATYNEQFF
>TRBV11-2|.|TRBJ2-2
CASSLSLWGADTGELFF
>TRBV12-3/TRBV12-4|many|TRBJ1-5
CASRPGTAYGGNQPQHF
>TRBV9|.|TRBJ2-3
CASSVGKTDTDTQYF
>TRBV4-1|.|TRBJ1-4
CASSHLVNEKLVF
>TRBV29-1|.|TRBJ2-2
CIVSRGTSGGGELLF
>TRBV20-1|.|TRBJ2-4
CSARLGLQGNIQYF
>TRBV13|once|TRBJ1-6
CVSSLDRGYNSPLHF
>TRBV11-1|.|TRBJ2-1
CVSGLFRGAGFNEQFF
>TRBV28|.|TRBJ2-7
CASITGGRYEQYF
>TRBV5-1|.|TRBJ2-3
CASSWTRDTDAQYF
>TRBV28|.|TRBJ2-3
CASSLGLAGRHTYTQYF
>TRBV9|.|TRBJ1-1
CASSASRWGTEAFF
>TRBV6-5|.|TRBJ2-1
CASNRAGGPTYNERFF
>TRBV6-2/TRBV6-3|many|TRBJ2-7
CASSYPDSTLEQYF
>TRBV5-4|few|TRBJ2-5
CASSLSRDSETQYF
>TRBV6-5|once|TRBJ1-1
CAGSYKGPTEAFF
>TRBV29-1|many|TRBJ1-1
CSVGKTGGSEKAFF
>TRBV7-9|.|TRBJ2-5
CASCLASGRGETQYF
>TRBV29-1|many|TRBJ2-7
CSVEGGGGYEQYF
>TRBV5-5|.|TRBJ2-1
CASSLAQSFGNRGERFF
>TRBV11-2|.|TRBJ2-3
CASSARTSGRGGTDMRYF
>TRBV12-3/TRBV12-4|.|TRBJ2-7
CVNSLSPGEQYF
>TRBV5-1|few|TRBJ2-7
CASSLGRGGRGNEQYF
>TRBV7-9|.|TRBJ2-1
CASSTTSTEQLF
>TRBV4-2|.|TRBJ2-1
CASSQDPLYEHFF
>TRBV28|.|TRBJ2-5
CASSFGSGRGETLYF
>TRBV6-9|.|TRBJ1-5
CASSLGQSQHF
>TRBV11-2|.|TRBJ2-2
CTSSLDPEGANTGEPFF
>TRBV12-3/TRBV12-4|.|TRBJ1-1
CASRGTGTNTEASF
>TRBV11-3|.|TRBJ2-3
CASSLGDLTYTSDTQYF
>TRBV11-1|.|TRBJ1-2
CVSSLGPRGYDYTF
>TRBV5-4|many|TRBJ2-1
CASSPRGGRANEQFF
>TRBV6-1|.|TRBJ2-3
CASSDGDRATDTQYF
>TRBV11-2|medium-sized|TRBJ2-7
CASGHRDSPYEQYF
>TRBV6-6|.|TRBJ1-2
CASTDSLYGYTF
>TRBV6-1|few|TRBJ1-5
CASSIRQGGNQPQHF
>TRBV6-6|.|TRBJ1-1
CASSSTGGFEVFF
>TRBV7-8|many|TRBJ1-1
CASSWLQGRAFF
>TRBV11-2|.|TRBJ2-5
CASSWRMGQETQYF
>TRBV19|.|TRBJ1-5
CDSSIRPGTGQPQHF
>TRBV7-9|few|TRBJ1-2
CASSLNPRGTGFFNGYTF
>TRBV2|.|TRBJ2-1
CASSVDVGEQVF
>TRBV5-5|.|TRBJ2-4
CASSLAGTSGLEDTQCF
>TRBV13|many|TRBJ2-2
CASTREAGELFF
>TRBV11-2|many|TRBJ2-3
CASSLDRGLSDTQYF
>TRBV29-1|.|TRBJ1-1
CSIVEQGRNTEAFF